A single T cell receptor (beta chain) is shown here with its context. Its antigen is undetermined. In the same sample, other DNA sequences code for this CDR3. TCRdb's copy holds only in-frame clones and misses some; the assay was immunoSEQ multiplex PCR. The repertoire holds a few million clones, with 92% as singletons. The sample originates from a study of shared clonotypes between healthy human individuals. Study outcomes and limitations: Around 4.7% of naive CD4 clonotypes were shared across several donors.

There are 14 residues in the CDR3. Per germline, CDR1 MDHEN and CDR2 SYDVKM. V lost 0 bases to trimming and J lost 2 bases, with 7 bases between them. Recent acute infections and vaccinations were absent in the healthy HIV-negative adult donors. The sequenced sample was naive CD4+ T cells from PBMCs. Subset noted: CD45RA+ positively selected. This chain connects TRBV28 to TRBJ1-2; a possible D gene is TRBD1 (5 bases). The receptor comes from a man aged 18 to 35 in good health. Some clones in this sample may be carry-over from other donors' samples. DNA for the CDR3: TGTGCCAGCAGTTTATGGACAGAAAACTATGGCTACACCTTC. It is translated as CASSLWTENYGYTF.